Each of the 31 T cell receptor beta chains below was sequenced from the same sample in a study of cytomegalovirus exposure and HLA in healthy donors. It was with 60 Vbeta and 13 Jbeta primers that the PCR ran. Clones were read by immunoSEQ multiplex PCR, and TCRdb kept only the in-frame ones, dropping some. Of about 120,000 clones in the sample, about 80% were seen once. Sequences were obtained from PBMCs. These receptors were collected from a woman between 35 and 50 years old in good health and CMV-seropositive.

This clone was found a few times. This rearrangement joins TRBV5-1 to TRBJ2-1; D remains unclear. Germline loops: CDR1 SGHRS, CDR2 YFSETQ. V shed 0 bases and J shed 7 bases, with 5 bases lying between them. This CDR3 contains 12 residues. The chain's CDR3 is CASSLGSNEQFF. The CDR3 DNA reads as TGCGCCAGCAGCTTGGGCAGTAATGAGCAGTTCTTC.

The chain uses TRBV5-1 and TRBJ2-5; 9 bases are shared with TRBD2. Germline V CDR1 and CDR2: SGHRS, YFSETQ. V was pared by 2 bases and J by 4 bases, with 3 bases of the junction left unmatched. CDR3 length: 14 residues. The CDR3 spells CASSFGTSTETQYF. DNA of the CDR3: TGCGCCAGCAGCTTCGGGACTAGCACAGAGACCCAGTACTTC.

The V gene is TRBV29-1, the J gene TRBJ1-4; tentatively, D is TRBD1 (5 bases). CDR3 size: 14 residues. V was shortened by 5 bases and J by 8 bases, with 18 bases between the two germline ends. CDR1 is SQVTM and CDR2 is ANQGSEA in the germline V gene. Here the CDR3 DNA reads TGCAGCGTTTCGGCAGGACACCCGAGGGAAAAACTGTTTTTT. Amino acid sequence: CSVSAGHPREKLFF.

V and J are TRBV5-1 and TRBJ1-2; 9 positions agree with TRBD1. The length of the CDR3 is 14 residues. Looked up from germline, CDR1 is SGHRS and CDR2 is YFSETQ. V lost 4 bases to trimming and J lost 5 bases; unmatched junction nucleotides: 6. The CDR3 nucleotides read TGCGCCAGCAGCAACTGGACAGGGGTGTATGGCTACACCTTC. Protein: CASSNWTGVYGYTF.

V and J are TRBV9 and TRBJ1-5; a possible D gene is TRBD1 (6 bases). The CDR3 sequence is 15 residues long. CDR1 and CDR2 from the germline V gene are SGDLS and YYNGEE. The ends were cut back, 0 bases at V and 5 bases at J, with 12 bases in the middle. CDR3 sequence reads: CASSVGPGTYQPQHF. For the CDR3, the DNA is TGTGCCAGCAGCGTAGGGCCCGGGACATATCAGCCCCAGCATTTT.

This chain links TRBV5-1 with TRBJ1-1, with TRBD1 identical over 8 bases. The V and J ends lost 0 bases and 11 bases, in that order; junction bases with no gene match: 6. The CDR3 extends over 13 amino acids. From germline, CDR1 is SGHRS and CDR2 YFSETQ. CDR3 sequence reads: CASSLGVTGAAFF. The CDR3 region has the DNA TGCGCCAGCAGCTTGGGGGTGACAGGGGCCGCTTTCTTT.

The J gene is TRBJ1-4, the V gene TRBV7-9; TRBD1 matches at 9 bases. Trimming at V came to 5 bases and at J to 5 bases, leaving 9 bases not matched to a gene. This CDR3 is built from 16 residues. Per germline, CDR1 SEHNR and CDR2 FQNEAQ (reference sequence). CDR3 bases: TGTGCCAGCAGCCCTATCAGTGGGACAGGGAATGAAAAACTGTTTTTT. This translates into CASSPISGTGNEKLFF.

V and J are TRBV5-1 and TRBJ1-1, with no clear D. CDR1 and CDR2 (germline): SGHRS, YFSETQ. The V gene lost 0 bases and the J gene lost 1 base, with 10 bases spanning the gap. The CDR3 spans 15 residues. CDR3 protein: CASSLAGNSNTEAFF. CDR3 coding DNA: TGCGCCAGCAGCTTGGCGGGTAATTCGAACACTGAAGCTTTCTTT.

The V and J genes are TRBV5-4 and TRBJ1-6; the D gene is possibly TRBD1 (5 bases). Germline CDR1 SGHNT, CDR2 YYREEE (reference sequence). CDR3 size: 15 residues. Trimming removed 1 base at V and 9 bases at J, with 14 bases between. The CDR3 here is CASSLRAGMISPLHF. CDR3 nucleotide sequence: TGTGCCAGCAGCTTGAGAGCAGGGATGATTTCACCCCTCCACTTT.

The chain employs TRBV19 and TRBJ2-3; TRBD2 agrees at 12 bases. CDR1 and CDR2 from the germline V gene are LNHDA and SQIVND (reference sequence). J was trimmed by 1 base and V by 5 bases; bases with no gene match: 4. The CDR3 totals 16 residues. The CDR3 DNA follows: TGTGCCAGTAGTCTCGGACTAGCGGGGCGCACAGATACGCAGTATTTT. It translates to CASSLGLAGRTDTQYF. Full variable domain (outside the CDR3, taken from reference TRBV19 and TRBJ2-3): DGGITQSPKYLFRKEGQNVTLSCEQNLNHDAMYWYRQDPGQGLRLIYYSQIVNDFQKGDIAEGYSVSREKKESFPLTVTSAQKNPTAFYLCASSLGLAGRTDTQYFGPGTRLTVL.

The chain joins TRBV10-2 to TRBJ1-5; D is perhaps TRBD1 (6 bases). This CDR3 is built from 13 residues. Deletions cut 5 bases from V and 4 bases from J, with 9 bases between. From germline, CDR1 is WSHSY and CDR2 SAAADI. CDR3 protein: CASSPQGNQPQHF. The CDR3 nucleotides are TGCGCCAGCAGTCCCCAGGGGAATCAGCCCCAGCATTTT.

The chain is built from TRBV16 and TRBJ1-1, with no clear D. The CDR3 sequence is 15 residues long. Germline CDR1 and CDR2: KGHSY and FQNENV. Trimming left V 2 bases short and J 0 bases short, with 10 bases between. CDR3: CASSQRGSMNTEAFF. CDR3 sequence (DNA): TGTGCCAGCAGCCAAAGAGGGTCCATGAACACTGAAGCTTTCTTT.

The gene calls are TRBV2 and TRBJ1-2, with D perhaps TRBD1 (5 bases). The V and J ends lost 1 base and 4 bases respectively, with 13 bases between them. This CDR3 is 15 amino acids long. Germline V gene data show CDR1 as SNHLY and CDR2 as FYNNEI. The CDR3 is CASSEVGDGGYGYTF. The CDR3 region has the DNA TGTGCCAGCAGTGAAGTAGGGGATGGTGGCTATGGCTACACCTTC.

J is TRBJ2-1 and V is TRBV6-1; D uncertain. Germline CDR1 MNHNS, CDR2 SASEGT. The CDR3 totals 16 residues. Trimming took off 0 bases at V and 4 bases at J, with 13 bases between the two ends. The CDR3 spells CASSEAYYRLYNEQFF. The CDR3 DNA sequence: TGTGCCAGCAGTGAAGCCTACTACCGACTTTACAATGAGCAGTTCTTC.

The chain links TRBV29-1 to TRBJ2-7, with TRBD1 matching over 7 bases. Germline V gene data show CDR1 as SQVTM and CDR2 as ANQGSEA. V dropped 5 bases and J dropped 3; count of bases not matched to a gene: 7. This CDR3 region has 13 residues. The CDR3 sequence is CSVQRDRNYEQYF. The CDR3, as DNA: TGCAGCGTTCAAAGGGACAGAAACTACGAGCAGTACTTC.

This clone has a single count. The chain carries TRBV5-1 and TRBJ2-3, with TRBD2 matching 9 bases. Germline CDR1 SGHRS, CDR2 YFSETQ. With 3 bases clipped from V and 2 bases from J, the junction kept 4 bases outside the gene matches. This CDR3 comprises 15 residues. In DNA form, the CDR3 reads TGCGCCAGCAGCTCGACTAGCGGCCTCACAGATACGCAGTATTTT. Protein sequence: CASSSTSGLTDTQYF.

The V gene is TRBV29-1, the J gene TRBJ1-1; D might be TRBD1 (6 bases). CDR3 length: 11 amino acids. Between the trimmed V and J ends, which lost 4 bases and 6 bases, there was a span of 9 bases. Germline CDR1 is SQVTM and CDR2 is ANQGSEA. The chain's CDR3 is CSVVRQAEAFF. For the CDR3, the DNA is TGCAGCGTTGTCCGACAGGCTGAAGCTTTCTTT.

V gene TRBV5-6 combines with J gene TRBJ2-2; 8 positions match TRBD1. Germline CDR1 and CDR2: SGHDT and YYEEEE. The CDR3 length is 15 residues. V was clipped by 4 bases and J by 4 bases; unmatched bases: 6. CDR3 sequence: CASSRQGLSTGELFF. The CDR3 nucleotides read TGTGCCAGCAGCCGACAGGGGTTGTCCACCGGGGAGCTGTTTTTT. Variable domain in full (rest from reference TRBV5-6 and TRBJ2-2): DAGVTQSPTHLIKTRGQQVTLRCSPKSGHDTVSWYQQALGQGPQFIFQYYEEEERQRGNFPDRFSGHQFPNYSSELNVNALLLGDSALYLCASSRQGLSTGELFFGEGSRLTVL.

The chain links TRBV27 to TRBJ2-5; 8 bases are a match to TRBD1. The length of the CDR3 is 15 residues. Germline V gives CDR1 MNHEY, CDR2 SMNVEV (reference sequence). V trimming: 3 bases; J trimming: 5 bases; junction bases outside the gene matches: 8. The CDR3 nucleotides read TGTGCCAGCAGTTTCTGGCAGGGGGCGAAGGAGACCCAGTACTTC. This codes for CASSFWQGAKETQYF.

The CDR3 loop reads CASSAPGANTGELFF. The CDR3 nucleotides read TGTGCCAGCAGCGCCCCAGGGGCGAACACCGGGGAGCTGTTTTTT. J is TRBJ2-2 and V is TRBV9; D is possibly TRBD1 (6 bases). Trimming cost V 3 bases and J 0 bases, with 9 bases left between them. This CDR3 contains 15 residues. Germline V gives CDR1 SGDLS, CDR2 YYNGEE.

The chain recombines TRBV6-5 with TRBJ2-3, with TRBD2 identical over 7 bases. Losses at the gene ends were 5 bases for V and 2 bases for J; bases not matched to a gene: 7. Germline V gives CDR1 MNHEY, CDR2 SVGAGI. CDR3 length: 15 amino acids. CDR3 loop: CASSTSGEHTDTQYF. CDR3 sequence (DNA): TGTGCCAGCAGTACAAGCGGGGAGCACACAGATACGCAGTATTTT.

The chain couples TRBV30 to TRBJ1-5; 7 nucleotides match TRBD1. The CDR3 contains 15 residues. J was trimmed by 3 bases and V by 0 bases; bases with no gene match: 5. CDR1 GTSNPN and CDR2 SVGIG come from the germline V gene (reference sequence). The CDR3, as DNA: TGTGCCTGGAGTGTAGGGGGCATGTCCAATCAGCCCCAGCATTTT. This gives the protein CAWSVGGMSNQPQHF.

The rearrangement joins TRBV19 to TRBJ2-3; TRBD1 matches at 10 bases. The CDR3 has 14 residues. The ends lost 8 bases at V and 4 bases at J; junction bases unmatched: 6. Looked up from germline, CDR1 is LNHDA and CDR2 is SQIVND (reference sequence). Here the CDR3 reads CASRRDRGADTQYF. The DNA of the CDR3 is TGTGCCAGTCGCCGGGACAGGGGCGCAGATACGCAGTATTTT.

The chain couples TRBV30 to TRBJ1-5, with D unresolved. This CDR3 region has 13 residues. Trimming left V 2 bases short and J 4 bases short, with 9 bases between. The germline V gene encodes CDR1 GTSNPN and CDR2 SVGIG (reference sequence). CDR3 loop: CAWSPDTNQPQHF. The CDR3 region has the DNA TGTGCCTGGAGTCCCGACACAAATCAGCCCCAGCATTTT.

The CDR3 region has the DNA TGTGCCAGTAGTATCCCAAATCAGCCCCAGCATTTT. Protein: CASSIPNQPQHF. The rearrangement uses TRBV19 and TRBJ1-5; D is undetermined. This CDR3 comprises 12 residues. Germline V gene data show CDR1 as LNHDA and CDR2 as SQIVND (reference sequence). The V gene lost 3 bases and the J gene lost 4 bases, with 4 bases spanning the gap.

The genes are TRBV27 and TRBJ2-2, with D hard to call. The CDR3 is 15 amino acids. With 3 bases removed from V and 2 bases from J, the gap between germline ends came to 10 bases. Per germline, CDR1 MNHEY and CDR2 SMNVEV (reference sequence). CDR3 DNA: TGTGCCAGCAGTTTTCGCCAGGTCAACACCGGGGAGCTGTTTTTT. Translation gives CASSFRQVNTGELFF.

The chain is built from TRBV5-1 and TRBJ1-2; 11 nucleotides line up with TRBD1. The CDR3 has 14 residues. J lost 6 bases, V lost 4 bases, and 5 bases had no gene match. CDR1 and CDR2 from the germline V gene are SGHRS and YFSETQ. CDR3 sequence reads: CASSPGTGGDGYTF. The CDR3 coding sequence is TGCGCCAGCAGCCCTGGGACAGGGGGAGATGGCTACACCTTC. Variable domain in full (rest from reference TRBV5-1 and TRBJ1-2): KAGVTQTPRYLIKTRGQQVTLSCSPISGHRSVSWYQQTPGQGLQFLFEYFSETQRNKGNFPGRFSGRQFSNSRSEMNVSTLELGDSALYLCASSPGTGGDGYTFGSGTRLTVV.

The chain couples TRBV6-5 to TRBJ1-4; D perhaps matches TRBD1 (6 bases). CDR1 and CDR2 (germline): MNHEY, SVGAGI. This CDR3 comprises 15 residues. Trimming pared 7 bases from V and 1 base from J, leaving 13 bases between. CDR3 loop: CASTGGRETNEKLFF. DNA of the CDR3: TGTGCCAGCACGGGGGGCCGAGAAACTAATGAAAAACTGTTTTTT.

The J gene is TRBJ1-2, the V gene TRBV6-5; tentatively, D is TRBD1 (6 bases). CDR3 size: 16 residues. The germline V gene has CDR1 MNHEY and CDR2 SVGAGI. Trimming stripped 4 bases from V and 6 bases from J, with 21 bases between. The CDR3 here is CASSSRGAGRVDGYTF. The CDR3 nucleotides read TGTGCCAGCAGTTCCCGGGGGGCGGGGCGCGTCGATGGCTACACCTTC.

This chain joins TRBV28 and TRBJ1-1; the D gene is possibly TRBD1 (5 bases). Trimming removed 6 bases at V and 0 bases at J, with 11 bases between. Germline loops: CDR1 MDHEN, CDR2 SYDVKM. The CDR3 has 14 amino acids. CDR3 sequence reads: CASRPAGMNTEAFF. The CDR3 DNA is TGTGCCAGCAGACCAGCAGGGATGAACACTGAAGCTTTCTTT.

The rearrangement joins TRBV29-1 to TRBJ1-1; possible D gene TRBD1, 6 bases. This CDR3 spans 13 amino acids. Germline V gives CDR1 SQVTM, CDR2 ANQGSEA. V gave up 6 bases and J gave up 0 bases, with 11 bases separating them. The CDR3 bases are TGCAGCGTCAGAACAGGGCTGAACACTGAAGCTTTCTTT. As protein: CSVRTGLNTEAFF.